This T cell receptor beta chain was identified during a study of blood T cell repertoires in COVID-19. Here immunoSEQ multiplex PCR was the method, and the copy in TCRdb shows in-frame clones only, minus some. Here the sample spans about 310,000 clones, roughly 91% being singletons. This clone was picked up a small number of times. There are 16 residues in the CDR3. V gave up 2 bases and J gave up 6 bases; unmatched junction bases: 6. Per the germline V gene, CDR1 is MDHEN and CDR2 is SYDVKM. The J gene is TRBJ1-6, the V gene TRBV28; 8 bases align to TRBD1. The receptor was isolated from a man in his forties or fifties with active or convalescent COVID-19. Sequenced input: peripheral blood. The CDR3 nucleotides read TGTGCCAGCAGTTTAGCCCTGGACAGGGTTAATTCACCCCTCCACTTT. It codes for CASSLALDRVNSPLHF.